The present entry profiles one T cell receptor (beta chain) with its context. The table came from immunoSEQ multiplex PCR; TCRdb's copy has only in-frame clones and leaves some out. The sample carries a few hundred thousand clones, approximately 83% recorded once. These data are taken from a study of blood T cell repertoires in COVID-19. Germline V lookup: CDR1 SGHRS, CDR2 YFSETQ. The V gene end was trimmed by 4 bases and the J gene end by 1 base; junction bases not matched to a gene: 4. The CDR3 spans 14 residues. The receptor was isolated from a woman in her 50s who had recovered from COVID-19. The material sequenced was PBMCs or T cells enriched from blood (not recorded which). This rearrangement joins TRBV5-1 to TRBJ2-7, with TRBD2 identical over 8 bases. The CDR3 region has the DNA TGCGCCAGCAGCATTAGCGGGGAATCCTACGAGCAGTACTTC. It codes for CASSISGESYEQYF.